This T cell receptor (beta chain) was sequenced in a study of blood T cell repertoires in COVID-19. As for the study in general: From the United States, Italy and Spain came samples of acute and convalescent COVID-19.

Profiling relied on immunoSEQ multiplex PCR, and the TCRdb table lists in-frame clones only, not all of them. The profile covers roughly 21,000 clones, with about 88% appearing a single time and 15% to 20% taken by the ten largest. This clone is deemed medium-sized (0.01 to 0.1%). The CDR3 sequence is 13 residues long. Looked up from germline, CDR1 is SGHNT and CDR2 is YYREEE (reference sequence). Trimming cost V 4 bases and J 1 base, with 8 bases left between them. The chain couples TRBV5-4 to TRBJ1-1; D is uncertain. This TCR derives from a human donor with acute or convalescent COVID-19. The donor label of this sample is uncertain. The sample taken for sequencing was peripheral blood. In nucleotides, the CDR3 is TGTGCCAGCAGCCTGGCGGGGAACACTGAAGCTTTCTTT. This encodes CASSLAGNTEAFF. The whole variable domain, remainder taken from reference TRBV5-4 and TRBJ1-1, is ETGVTQSPTHLIKTRGQQVTLRCSSQSGHNTVSWYQQALGQGPQFIFQYYREEENGRGNFPPRFSGLQFPNYSSELNVNALELDDSALYLCASSLAGNTEAFFGQGTRLTVV.